This paragraph reports one TCR beta chain. At least ten counts were recorded for this clonotype. Its recognized antigen is unknown. No base qualities exist here, and no much larger clone lies one base off it. Library creation used multiplex PCR. TCRdb names Illumina HiSeq 4000 as the instrument used. To build TCR beta libraries, CDR3 regions were amplified by Arm-PCR using iRepertoire HTBI primers. Gel purification was performed on PCR products prior to sequencing. Processing in the source paper ran as follows. Across samples, 55 to 80 TRBV and 13 to 15 TRBJ segments were identified and used for gene usage analysis of CDR3 amino acid clonotypes. COPE and FqMerger were used to merge filtered high-quality paired reads into contigs. BLAST was used to align contigs to IMGT TRBV, TRBD and TRBJ reference genes, with CDR3 defined following IMGT. Any clonotype with a frequency above 0.1% was counted as a highly expanded clone. Shannon entropy served as the measure of repertoire diversity, while the Gini coefficient captured V-J evenness. A clonotype found in more than one individual was treated as public. TCRdb handled the public reads itself, with Q25 trimming in fastp and clone calling in MiXCR, and kept productive beta chains. Rows are combined by CDR3 protein, so each entry shows the most common genes and DNA. The V and J calls follow TCRdb's processing rather than the paper's. The sample table shows hundreds of thousands of distinct CDR3 sequences, and 16% are seen once. The ten largest clones add up to around a sixth of the sample.

This sample stems from a study of regulatory T cells in long-lasting Graves disease (dated by TCRdb to about 2021). Study-wide context: Antithyroid drugs had been taken for less than 3 months by newly diagnosed Graves' disease patients. The study was registered as a clinical trial and conducted in China. A total of about 33 samples underwent TCR sequencing, from about 13 patients with persistent Graves' disease and some 20 patients with newly diagnosed Graves' disease. Persistent Graves' disease patients were compared with newly diagnosed Graves' disease patients by peripheral blood TCR sequencing and RNA sequencing. Study-wide findings and limitations: Peripheral blood alone was examined, since thyroid tissue, which constituted the primary lesion, could not be accessed. Only the TCR beta chain was sequenced and analyzed. TRBV28, TRBJ1-2 and TRBJ2-5 were preferentially used in persistent disease, while TRBV20-1 and TRBJ2-1 were favored in newly diagnosed disease. More public clonotypes were shared among persistent patients (roughly 3,000) than among newly diagnosed patients (966). The authors noted that the small sample size was a limitation that may lower accuracy. Lower TCR Shannon entropy and fewer highly expanded clones were observed in persistent Graves' disease patients than in newly diagnosed patients, which suggested clonal expansion.

Via the germline V gene, CDR1 is ENHRY and CDR2 SYGVKD. The CDR3 sequence holds 14 residues, the cysteine and phenylalanine included. This entry keeps only the CDR3 DNA: 42 bases, framed from base 1. V lost 2 bases and J lost 1 base, and the count of bases not matched to a germline gene is 0. The time point tag for this specimen amounts to: newly diagnosed GD, antithyroid drugs for less than 3 months. RNA was extracted from PBMCs in TRIzol for both TCR sequencing and RNA sequencing. The diagnosis of Graves' disease was made according to American Thyroid Association guidelines. Recruitment of patients was carried out at an endocrinology department in Xi'an, China. Each patient gave 9 to 10 milliliters of peripheral blood, collected in an EDTA anticoagulant tube. PBMCs were isolated by Ficoll Paque Plus density gradient separation without further T cell sorting. An Agilent 2100 Bioanalyzer and agarose gel were used to check RNA quality, and a NanoDrop 2000 was used to measure RNA concentration.

Separately, the same data were catalogued under a study of T cells in Graves' hyperthyroidism and ophthalmopathy. As described in the second report: Stable Graves' hyperthyroidism was defined as no progression to ophthalmopathy during 18 months of follow-up. Hyperthyroidism patients were aged 18 to 65 years and newly diagnosed, with disease duration of less than 2 months. Patients with uncontrolled infections, other autoimmune diseases, pregnancy or lactation were excluded. Clinical symptoms, serum thyroxine and TRAb, thyroid ultrasound, and orbital computed tomography formed the basis for the diagnoses. For the first round of RT-PCR on the TCR CDR3, the HTBI primer set was used together with the Qiagen OneStep RT-PCR kit. Blood samples also contained most of the expanded thyroid clonotypes (frequency above 0.001), which suggests that blood repertoires may reflect thyroid immune responses. A 13 V-J signature model separated ophthalmopathy from stable hyperthyroidism, with approximately 87% sensitivity and about 81% specificity in cross-validation and 80%/75% in testing. In validation, the model predicted progression to ophthalmopathy with around 71% sensitivity and 72% to 75% specificity, a median of 6.5 months before onset. A discovery cohort of about 100 patients, roughly 40 with Graves' ophthalmopathy and approximately 60 with stable Graves' hyperthyroidism, was used to find distinguishing TCR V-J signatures. Prospective prediction of ophthalmopathy was tested in an independent validation cohort of 18 hyperthyroidism patients and around 16 patients who later progressed to ophthalmopathy. The 95 to 100 discovery patients were randomly divided into training and test sets at a 7:3 ratio. The study also compared thyroid tissue and blood T-cell repertoires from more than 5 Graves' hyperthyroidism patients. After sampling, hyperthyroidism patients received methimazole starting at 30 mg daily, and ophthalmopathy patients received high-dose intravenous methylprednisolone. Libraries were constructed in a second round of multiplex PCR, after which size selection and purification were carried out. Sequencing of the libraries was done on an Illumina HiSeq2000 using paired-end 100 bp reads. SOAPnuke was used to process the raw data, removing reads that contained adapters or uncalled bases, had a mean Phred below 15, or lacked an exact match to the constant primer or identifier. COPE v1.2.5 was used to merge high-quality paired reads, and clonotypes were defined as unique nucleotide sequences. MiTCR v1.1 was used to align the clonotypes against IMGT TRBV, TRBD and TRBJ reference segments. The analysis was restricted to V-J combinations with a frequency above 0.0001, which together covered around 99% of the repertoires. A TCS score was defined as the ratio between F50 (clonal expansion) and ExV (chaos), using BLOSUM62-based TCRdist between CDR3 peptides within each V-J. Welch's t-statistics and random forest reduced fewer than 550 V-J features to fewer than 15, which were used in a naive Bayes classifier (R e1071). No statistical method was used to set the sample size in advance, and investigators knew the group allocation. TCR Vbeta CDR3 sequencing of around 130 peripheral blood samples (43 ophthalmopathy, 75 or so hyperthyroidism and approximately 17 progressor patients) is reported in the paper.

The sequence came from a woman younger than 45 with Graves disease. Donor details come from another sample of the same person, matched by shared clones. The V gene is TRBV10-3 and the J gene is TRBJ1-2; 8 junctional bases match TRBD1. The sample in question was peripheral blood mononuclear cells (PBMCs), obtained at new diagnosis, from a patient treated with antithyroid drugs. In nucleotides, the sequence is TGTGCCATCAGTGAGGACAGGGGTAACTATGGCTACACCTTC. Its coded protein is CAISEDRGNYGYTF.